This TCR beta chain was captured by sequencing in a study of T cells expressing NK-cell markers. At the level of the study: In the group of eight sequenced donors, seven were HCMV-seropositive and one was seronegative.

In germline, CDR1 is MNHNS, CDR2 SASEGT. CDR3 length equals 12 residues. Reanalyzing the 5' RACE reads, TCRdb keeps one entry per CDR3 protein, without DNA. The ten most abundant clones cover over 20% of a sample with over 150,000 distinct CDR3 sequences. The specimen sequenced was blood T cells: a sorted CD56 or NKG2C T cell subset, CD4+ or CD8+ T cells, or bulk PBMC T cells (not recorded which). The chain couples TRBV6-1 to TRBJ2-7. The receptor's source is a man aged 18-75 years in good health. CDR3 in amino acids: CASSEAGIEQYF.